The 14 T cell receptor beta chains reported below all come from one sample, sequenced in a study of T cell changes during pregnancy in multiple sclerosis. Only in-frame clones appear in the TCRdb table, and some are missing; sequencing was by immunoSEQ multiplex PCR. The sample yields roughly 80,000 clones, 90% to 95% seen once. Here the sequenced sample was peripheral blood, taken before pregnancy. The receptors shown here come from a female donor with multiple sclerosis, enrolled in a pregnancy study.

This clone was detected only a few times. The chain couples TRBV5-1 to TRBJ2-1, with D maybe TRBD1 (6 bases). The CDR3 is 15 amino acids. Trimming removed 0 bases at V and 8 bases at J, with 15 bases between. The germline CDR1 and CDR2 sequences are SGHRS and YFSETQ. The DNA for the CDR3 is TGCGCCAGCAGCTTGGCCGTCAGGGGTCTGGATGAGCAGTTCTTC. Protein: CASSLAVRGLDEQFF.

The rearrangement joins TRBV6-6 to TRBJ2-2; 9 bases match TRBD2. The CDR3 sequence is 14 residues long. J lost 4 bases, V lost 6 bases, and 3 bases had no gene match. Germline lookup yields CDR1 MNHNY and CDR2 SVGAGI (reference sequence). Here the CDR3 DNA reads TGTGCCAGCAGGAAGCGGGGGGCCACCGGGGAGCTGTTTTTT. As protein: CASRKRGATGELFF.

The rearrangement links TRBV4-1 to TRBJ2-1; possibly TRBD2 for D (6 bases). V shed 2 bases and J shed 0 bases, with 11 bases lying between them. CDR3 size: 16 residues. Germline assignment: CDR1 MGHRA and CDR2 YSYEKL. In DNA, the CDR3 is TGCGCCAGCAGCCAATTGACGGGAGCCTCCTACAATGAGCAGTTCTTC. This codes for CASSQLTGASYNEQFF.

J is TRBJ1-4 and V is TRBV28; D is uncertain. Trimming took off 4 bases at V and 9 bases at J, with 12 bases between the two ends. The germline V gene has CDR1 MDHEN and CDR2 SYDVKM. This CDR3 has 13 amino acids. The CDR3: CASSSLLQKKLFF. CDR3 nucleotide sequence: TGTGCCAGCAGTTCCCTATTACAGAAAAAACTGTTTTTT.

This clone was observed a few times. V and J are TRBV2 and TRBJ1-1; 8 bases match TRBD1. V shed 7 bases, J shed 3 bases, and the junction held 10 bases outside the gene matches. Germline V gives CDR1 SNHLY, CDR2 FYNNEI. The CDR3 runs to 15 residues. Here the CDR3 reads CASTVQGAWDTEAFF. The CDR3 nucleotides are TGTGCCAGCACCGTTCAGGGGGCGTGGGACACTGAAGCTTTCTTT.

This rearrangement joins TRBV6-5 to TRBJ2-2; D remains ambiguous. Trimming took off 4 bases at V and 1 base at J, with 7 bases between the two ends. Germline V gene lookup returns CDR1 MNHEY and CDR2 SVGAGI. The CDR3 is 14 residues long. CDR3 nucleotides: TGTGCCAGCAGTTCTAACTGGAACACCGGGGAGCTGTTTTTT. Its protein product is CASSSNWNTGELFF.

This chain joins TRBV7-9 and TRBJ1-3, with D hard to call. With 1 base removed from V and 0 bases from J, the gap between germline ends came to 7 bases. Germline CDR1 is SEHNR and CDR2 is FQNEAQ (reference sequence). This CDR3 comprises 15 residues. This chain's CDR3 is CASSLGLSSGNTIYF. In nucleotides, the CDR3 is TGTGCCAGCAGCTTAGGTCTGAGCTCTGGAAACACCATATATTTT. The full variable domain, with the rest looked up from reference TRBV7-9 and TRBJ1-3, is DTGVSQNPRHKITKRGQNVTFRCDPISEHNRLYWYRQTLGQGPEFLTYFQNEAQLEKSRLLSDRFSAERPKGSFSTLEIQRTEQGDSAMYLCASSLGLSSGNTIYFGEGSWLTVV.

The gene calls are TRBV28 and TRBJ1-2; TRBD1 is a possible D gene (6 bases). In germline, CDR1 is MDHEN, CDR2 SYDVKM. The CDR3 is made up of 13 amino acids. Deletions cut 8 bases from V and 0 bases from J, with 10 bases between. The CDR3 region is CASQDSPNYGYTF. Written as DNA, the CDR3 is TGTGCCAGCCAGGACAGTCCTAACTATGGCTACACCTTC.

This sequence joins TRBV19 and TRBJ2-1; the match to TRBD2 covers 8 bases. The length of the CDR3 is 15 residues. Germline assignment: CDR1 LNHDA and CDR2 SQIVND (reference sequence). Trimming at V came to 5 bases and at J to 4 bases, leaving 7 bases not matched to a gene. CDR3 DNA sequence: TGTGCCAGTAGTTTCCTAGCGGGTATATACAATGAGCAGTTCTTC. Protein: CASSFLAGIYNEQFF. The full variable domain, with the rest looked up from reference TRBV19 and TRBJ2-1, is DGGITQSPKYLFRKEGQNVTLSCEQNLNHDAMYWYRQDPGQGLRLIYYSQIVNDFQKGDIAEGYSVSREKKESFPLTVTSAQKNPTAFYLCASSFLAGIYNEQFFGPGTRLTVL.

The gene calls are TRBV21-1 and TRBJ2-2; TRBD2, the table's D call, was not compared with the DNA. TRBV21-1 is a recognized pseudogene. The CDR3 length is 15 residues. CDR3 loop: CASSKEGGGTGELFF. CDR3 coding DNA: TGTGCCAGCAGCAAAGAGGGGGGGGGTACCGGGGAGCTGTTTTTT.

The V call is TRBV2, the J call TRBJ2-1; D is undetermined. This CDR3 is 13 amino acids long. The V gene lost 6 bases and the J gene lost 5 bases, with 11 bases spanning the gap. The germline V gene has CDR1 SNHLY and CDR2 FYNNEI. CDR3 in DNA: TGTGCCAGCAGACCCCGGGTTAACAATGAGCAGTTCTTC. The encoded protein is CASRPRVNNEQFF.

The rearrangement links TRBV6-1 to TRBJ1-5, with no clear D. This CDR3 spans 15 amino acids. Trimming stripped 3 bases from V and 4 bases from J, with 13 bases between. Germline CDR1 and CDR2: MNHNS and SASEGT. The CDR3 spells CASSDAAKRNQPQHF. CDR3 coding DNA: TGTGCCAGCAGTGACGCGGCTAAGCGGAATCAGCCCCAGCATTTT.

V and J are TRBV20-1 and TRBJ1-1; no definite D call. CDR3 length: 11 residues. In germline, CDR1 is DFQATT, CDR2 SNEGSKA (reference sequence). V was pared by 7 bases and J by 1 base, with 7 bases between. The CDR3 protein is CSGQENTEAFF. The CDR3 coding sequence is TGCAGTGGGCAGGAGAACACTGAAGCTTTCTTT.

This clone was seen once. J is TRBJ2-5 and V is TRBV5-8; weak D call: TRBD2 (6 bases). The CDR3 runs to 14 residues. Germline loops: CDR1 SGHTS, CDR2 YDEGEE. With 0 bases removed from V and 2 bases from J, the gap between germline ends came to 8 bases. The chain's CDR3 is CASSLDAGQETQYF. The CDR3 DNA reads TGTGCCAGCAGCTTGGATGCGGGACAAGAGACCCAGTACTTC.